This T cell receptor (beta chain) came from a study of OX40 agonist ivuxolimab in advanced cancers. Study-level background: Dose-escalation patients' cancers were hepatocellular carcinoma, melanoma, renal cell or head and neck cancer.

Trimming left V 4 bases short and J 0 bases short, with 13 bases between. This CDR3 region has 16 residues. Germline V CDR1 and CDR2: MDHEN, SYDVKM. Measured with immunoSEQ multiplex PCR; TCRdb has only the in-frame clones, and not every one. Seen here are some 8,200 clones, about nine tenths observed once, and the top ten hold roughly 2%. The chain has TRBV28 and TRBJ2-1; D remains unclear. Sequencing was performed on CD4+ or CD8+ T cells sorted from blood, taken in a trial of the OX40 agonist ivuxolimab. The clonotype comes from an adult with an advanced solid tumor such as melanoma, head and neck, liver or kidney cancer. The CDR3 spells CASSSLSASSYNEQFF. The DNA of the CDR3 is TGTGCCAGCAGTTCCCTCAGCGCAAGCTCCTACAATGAGCAGTTCTTC.